These 12 T cell receptor beta chains were sequenced from one sample in a study of response to subunit inactivated influenza vaccine (dated by TCRdb to between 2017 and 2018). Libraries were constructed by RT-PCR. The sequencer was an Illumina HiSeq 2500. TCRdb reworked the public reads: Q25 trimming with fastp, MiXCR clone assembly, productive beta chains retained. CDR3 protein sequences are deduplicated, and each keeps its most common genes and DNA. The sample table holds 550,000 to 800,000 distinct CDR3 sequences, of which around a sixth were seen once. The ten largest account for around a tenth of the sample. This specimen consisted of PBMCs from blood, obtained roughly 13 days after vaccination. All receptors derive from a man in his fifties or sixties who received an inactivated influenza vaccine. Donor details come from another sample of the same person, matched by shared clones.

This clonotype appeared a few times. The rearrangement joins TRBV7-9 to TRBJ2-1, with D possibly being TRBD2 (7 bases). The CDR3 totals 16 residues. V shed 3 bases and J shed 5 bases, with 17 bases lying between them. CDR1 SEHNR and CDR2 FQNEAQ come from the germline V gene (reference sequence). The CDR3 coding sequence is TGTGCCAGCAGCTTTTTCGGCGGGGGCACAAACAATGAGCAGTTCTTC. Its protein is CASSFFGGGTNNEQFF.

There are a few counts of this clonotype. This rearrangement joins TRBV29-1 to TRBJ2-7; no firm D call. The CDR3 loop spans 11 amino acids. V lost 6 bases and J lost 6, with 12 bases in between. CDR1 SQVTM and CDR2 ANQGSEA come from the germline V gene. CDR3 amino acids: CSVWGRGEQYF. The CDR3 DNA follows: TGCAGCGTCTGGGGAAGAGGCGAGCAGTACTTC.

This clonotype was observed many times. The chain couples TRBV20-1 to TRBJ2-7; D is unresolved. Germline CDR1 is DFQATT and CDR2 is SNEGSKA (reference sequence). V lost 3 bases and J lost 2, with 8 bases in between. This CDR3 comprises 12 residues. The CDR3 DNA follows: TGCAGTGCTAGTACTGGGGCCTACGAGCAGTACTTC. Translation: CSASTGAYEQYF.

The CDR3 DNA reads as TGCAGTGCTACCCACCAGGTGGGCATAAAGTCCTCCTACAATGAGCAGTTCTTC. It yields the protein CSATHQVGIKSSYNEQFF. The rearrangement joins TRBV20-1 to TRBJ2-1; D call uncertain. The CDR3 length is 18 residues. The germline V gene encodes CDR1 DFQATT and CDR2 SNEGSKA (reference sequence). Trimming left V 4 bases short and J 0 bases short, with 22 bases between.

The table lists this clonotype with many counts. The chain recombines TRBV28 with TRBJ2-1; D is unclear. Trimming left V 3 bases short and J 7 bases short, with 7 bases between. Germline lookup yields CDR1 MDHEN and CDR2 SYDVKM. The CDR3 is 12 residues long. CDR3 region: CASSFSTNEQFF. DNA of the CDR3: TGTGCCAGCAGTTTCTCCACGAATGAGCAGTTCTTC.

The V call is TRBV21-1, the J call TRBJ2-1; the table's D call TRBD2 went unverified against the DNA. TRBV21-1 has pseudogene status. This CDR3 has 21 amino acids. CDR3 protein: CASRGEVGAPRPAGGIGEQFF. The CDR3 nucleotides are TGTGCCAGCAGAGGGGAGGTGGGGGCCCCTCGTCCCGCGGGAGGGATAGGAGAGCAGTTCTTC.

The chain uses TRBV29-1 and TRBJ2-7; 10 bases map to TRBD1. V lost 4 bases and J lost 4; bases outside the gene matches: 10. Germline CDR1 is SQVTM and CDR2 is ANQGSEA. The CDR3 covers 15 residues. CDR3 nucleotides: TGCAGCGTTGGGAGCGAGGGACAGGGGCCGTACGAGCAGTACTTC. This codes for CSVGSEGQGPYEQYF.

This clonotype was detected only a few times. The junction does not match germline at one end; this may be a read error. The chain couples TRBV9 to TRBJ2-1; 10 positions agree with TRBD1. This CDR3 is built from 14 residues. The germline V gene has CDR1 SGDLS and CDR2 YYNGEE. For the CDR3, the DNA is TGTGCCAGCAGCGCCATGACAGGGGGCCACCGGGCCGCCTTC. Protein: CASSAMTGGHRAAF.

This clonotype was counted a few times. The V call is TRBV9, the J call TRBJ1-2, with 11 bases aligning to TRBD1. This CDR3 spans 15 amino acids. In germline, CDR1 is SGDLS, CDR2 YYNGEE. V trimming: 0 bases; J trimming: 2 bases; junction bases outside the gene matches: 0. This CDR3 is CASSVGDRGNYGYTF. In nucleotides, the CDR3 is TGTGCCAGCAGCGTAGGGGACAGGGGGAACTATGGCTACACCTTC.

V and J are TRBV5-6 and TRBJ2-7, with TRBD1 identical over 10 bases. V dropped 3 bases and J dropped 9; count of bases not matched to a gene: 6. CDR3 size: 13 residues. Germline-derived CDR1 and CDR2 are SGHDT and YYEEEE. Written as DNA, the CDR3 is TGTGCCAGCAGCTCCGGGACAGGGGCCGGGCAGTACTTC. It is translated as CASSSGTGAGQYF. Filled out from reference TRBV5-6 and TRBJ2-7, the complete variable domain reads DAGVTQSPTHLIKTRGQQVTLRCSPKSGHDTVSWYQQALGQGPQFIFQYYEEEERQRGNFPDRFSGHQFPNYSSELNVNALLLGDSALYLCASSSGTGAGQYFGPGTRLTVT.

The chain's CDR3 is CASSLRLASTYNEQFF. The CDR3, as DNA: TGCGCCAGCAGCTTGCGGCTAGCGTCGACCTACAATGAGCAGTTCTTC. The chain couples TRBV5-1 to TRBJ2-1; possibly TRBD2 for D (6 bases). Trimming shortened V by 1 base and J by 2 bases, and 13 bases separated the two germline ends. The germline CDR1 and CDR2 sequences are SGHRS and YFSETQ. CDR3 size: 16 residues.

This clonotype was found many times. This chain links TRBV20-1 with TRBJ1-1; maybe TRBD1 (6 bases). V lost 1 base and J 5 bases, leaving 14 bases between the germline ends. The CDR3 loop spans 14 amino acids. CDR1 and CDR2 from the germline V gene are DFQATT and SNEGSKA (reference sequence). The CDR3 region is CSARVGGAGTEAFF. CDR3 DNA: TGCAGTGCTAGAGTGGGGGGGGCCGGGACTGAAGCTTTCTTT.